This T cell receptor beta chain was obtained from a study of blood T cell repertoires in COVID-19. Study at large: Samples came from the United States, Italy and Spain, spanning acute and convalescent COVID-19.

CDR3 length equals 16 residues. Trimming at V came to 3 bases and at J to 3 bases, leaving 5 bases not matched to a gene. The germline CDR1 and CDR2 sequences are LGHNT and FRNRAP. The assay was immunoSEQ multiplex PCR, and TCRdb's table has in-frame clones only and misses some. The sample has fewer than 350,000 clones; roughly nine tenths are singletons. The Seattle patients, enrolled during active infection, were followed longitudinally. The chain recombines TRBV12-5 with TRBJ2-2, with 9 bases lining up with TRBD2. Input material: peripheral blood. The sequence was obtained from a woman younger than 45 with COVID-19, enrolled during active disease. The CDR3 sequence: CASGFLAGADTGELFF. CDR3 DNA sequence: TGTGCTAGTGGTTTTTTAGCGGGGGCAGACACCGGGGAGCTGTTTTTT.